This T cell receptor (beta chain) is drawn from a study of T-cell memory formation after mild COVID-19. Libraries for TCRalpha and TCRbeta carried sample barcodes and unique molecular identifiers via 5'RACE. TCRdb reprocessed the 5' RACE reads via MiXCR and lists one record per CDR3 protein. The sample contains 150,000 or so distinct CDR3 sequences, 11% of which appear only once. Points from the study as a whole: Unconfirmed was the SARS-CoV-2 specificity of second-wave clones that peaked on day 37. For contracting clones, CD4+ ones sat mainly in CM and EM, CD8+ in EMRA. Prior to infection, memory already included some responding clones, suggesting cross-reactive memory joined.

The CDR3 spans 14 residues. V was shortened by 2 bases and J by 5 bases, with 13 bases between the two germline ends. The germline CDR1 and CDR2 sequences are SGHRS and YFSETQ. Turning to this clonotype: Its antigen is still unknown.

The receptor was isolated from a young man who had mild COVID-19 (a few samples of this study predate the infection). Cell type and time point are not known. The chain carries TRBV5-1 and TRBJ2-5, with D possibly matching TRBD2 (7 bases). Sequencing input: PBMCs or a T cell subset sorted from them (not recorded which). For the CDR3, the DNA is TGCGCCAGCAGCTTCCGGGGGGCCGGGGAGACCCAGTACTTC. Translating gives CASSFRGAGETQYF.